A single sample gave rise to the 21 T cell receptor beta chains below, sequenced in a study of blood T cell repertoires in COVID-19. This table comes from immunoSEQ multiplex PCR, and its TCRdb copy is limited to in-frame clones, with some not included. The sample yields 200,000 to 250,000 clones, roughly 87% seen once. Sequencing was done on a sample of PBMCs or T cells enriched from blood (not recorded which). The origin of the receptors is a woman between 25 and 40 years old with acute COVID-19.

The rearrangement links TRBV27 to TRBJ2-7; D may be TRBD1 (6 bases). Trimming pared 5 bases from V and 2 bases from J, leaving 10 bases between. CDR1 MNHEY and CDR2 SMNVEV come from the germline V gene (reference sequence). The CDR3 extends over 13 amino acids. CDR3 sequence: CASSHSGAYEQYF. CDR3 nucleotide sequence: TGTGCCAGCAGTCACTCAGGGGCCTACGAGCAGTACTTC.

The rearrangement links TRBV9 to TRBJ1-2; possibly TRBD1 for D (6 bases). CDR1 and CDR2 (germline): SGDLS, YYNGEE. Trimming took off 5 bases at V and 1 base at J, with 21 bases between the two ends. The CDR3 contains 17 residues. The CDR3 loop reads CASSLQLTGTFNYGYTF. CDR3 sequence (DNA): TGTGCCAGCAGTCTTCAGTTGACAGGAACCTTTAACTATGGCTACACCTTC.

The rearrangement links TRBV6-1 to TRBJ2-3; D gene uncertain. V lost 4 bases and J 0 bases, leaving 17 bases between the germline ends. The CDR3 loop spans 17 amino acids. Germline CDR1 and CDR2: MNHNS and SASEGT. The CDR3 region has the DNA TGTGCCAGCAGTGGCAACTCTAGAGCAACTAGCACAGATACGCAGTATTTT. This codes for CASSGNSRATSTDTQYF.

This rearrangement joins TRBV4-2 to TRBJ1-4, with 7 bases aligning to TRBD1. CDR1 and CDR2 (germline): LGHNA, YNFKEQ. This CDR3 region has 14 residues. J lost 7 bases, V lost 5 bases, and 7 bases had no gene match. The CDR3 coding sequence is TGTGCCAGCAGCAACAGGGGAGGTGGTGAAAAACTGTTTTTT. It encodes CASSNRGGGEKLFF.

The chain couples TRBV5-3 to TRBJ1-4; D not resolved. TRBV5-3 is an ORF; its function is uncertain. This CDR3 spans 11 amino acids. Trimming took off 10 bases at V and 4 bases at J, with 8 bases between the two ends. CDR3 in amino acids: CALGVNEKLFF. CDR3 in DNA: TGTGCCCTCGGGGTTAATGAAAAACTGTTTTTT.

Written as DNA, the CDR3 is TGTGCCAGCAGTCTGGGACTAGCGGCCTACGAGCAGTACTTC. This encodes CASSLGLAAYEQYF. This chain links TRBV2 with TRBJ2-7; the match to TRBD2 covers 11 bases. The CDR3 has 14 amino acids. The germline gives CDR1 SNHLY, CDR2 FYNNEI. V gave up 5 bases and J gave up 2 bases; unmatched junction bases: 2.

The chain employs TRBV7-8 and TRBJ2-1, with 12 bases lining up with TRBD2. This CDR3 comprises 14 residues. Germline-derived CDR1 and CDR2 are SGHVS and FQNEAQ. Germline trimming cut 8 bases from V and 5 bases from J; bases unmatched to any gene: 4. CDR3 nucleotides: TGTGCCAGCCGGACTAGCGGGGTTAACAATGAGCAGTTCTTC. Protein sequence: CASRTSGVNNEQFF.

The chain has TRBV27 and TRBJ2-3; 11 bases are a match to TRBD2. In germline, CDR1 is MNHEY, CDR2 SMNVEV (reference sequence). V lost 6 bases and J lost 9; bases outside the gene matches: 14. The CDR3 contains 16 residues. The CDR3 nucleotides are TGTGCCAGCAGCCATCTAGCGGGGGGTAACCCCGGAACGCAGTATTTT. It specifies CASSHLAGGNPGTQYF.

This chain connects TRBV6-5 to TRBJ2-7, with D tentatively TRBD2 (5 bases). The CDR3 spans 13 residues. V was cut by 0 bases and J by 6 bases, with 9 bases left in between. Germline-derived CDR1 and CDR2 are MNHEY and SVGAGI. DNA of the CDR3: TGTGCCAGCAGTTACTCGAAGGGAGTCGAGCAGTACTTC. This sequence encodes CASSYSKGVEQYF.

Only one count was recorded for this clone. The CDR3 is CASSSTTSGRSYNEQFF. The CDR3 DNA follows: TGTGCCAGCAGTTCTACGACTAGCGGGAGGTCCTACAATGAGCAGTTCTTC. This chain uses TRBV6-2 or TRBV6-3 with TRBJ2-1; 13 bases match TRBD2. V was pared by 4 bases and J by 1 base, with 4 bases of the junction left unmatched. This CDR3 is built from 17 residues. Germline-derived CDR1 and CDR2 are MNHEY and SVGEGT.

This chain links TRBV3-1 (or the pseudogene TRBV3-2) with TRBJ2-4, with D possibly TRBD1 on 5 matching bases. This CDR3 contains 14 residues. V gave up 0 bases and J gave up 6 bases, with 9 bases separating them. Germline V lookup: CDR1 LGHDT, CDR2 YNNKEL (reference sequence). The CDR3, as DNA: TGTGCCAGCAGCCAAGACAGGGCGCGAAACATTCAGTACTTC. It translates to CASSQDRARNIQYF.

This clone was observed a few times. The rearrangement joins TRBV7-2 to TRBJ2-1, with 8 bases aligning to TRBD2. This CDR3 comprises 14 residues. The V and J ends lost 6 bases and 6 bases, in that order; junction bases with no gene match: 7. Per germline, CDR1 SGHTA and CDR2 FQGNSA. In DNA form, the CDR3 reads TGTGCCAGCAGTCCTCAGACTAGCGCCAATGAGCAGTTCTTC. This translates into CASSPQTSANEQFF.

The chain joins TRBV29-1 to TRBJ2-1; 7 bases match TRBD1. The CDR3 runs 13 residues. Unmatched junction bases numbered 4, after V lost 2 bases and J lost 6 bases. The germline CDR1 and CDR2 sequences are SQVTM and ANQGSEA. CDR3 sequence (DNA): TGCAGCGTTGAATCGGGACAGAGCAATGAGCAGTTCTTC. Translated: CSVESGQSNEQFF.

V usage is TRBV28 and J usage is TRBJ1-4; perhaps TRBD1 as D (5 bases). Germline lookup yields CDR1 MDHEN and CDR2 SYDVKM. The CDR3 length is 13 residues. Trimming stripped 9 bases from V and 5 bases from J, with 13 bases between. CDR3 sequence: CASNRNLNEKLFF. The CDR3 DNA follows: TGTGCCAGTAACAGGAATCTGAATGAAAAACTGTTTTTT.

The chain is built from TRBV11-2 and TRBJ2-7; 9 bases agree with TRBD1. CDR3 size: 13 residues. Germline V gene lookup returns CDR1 SGHAT and CDR2 FQNNGV. V lost 10 bases and J lost 0; bases outside the gene matches: 4. CDR3 sequence (DNA): TGTGCCACCCAGACAGGGGGCTCCTACGAGCAGTACTTC. Translated, it gives CATQTGGSYEQYF.

This clone was observed once. This chain uses TRBV27 with TRBJ2-1, with D maybe TRBD2 (7 bases). This CDR3 contains 17 residues. The V end was cut by 1 base, the J end by 6 bases, with 19 bases between. Germline CDR1 MNHEY, CDR2 SMNVEV (reference sequence). The CDR3 DNA sequence: TGTGCCAGCAGTTTATTCGGGGGGCTTATACCGGGCAATGAGCAGTTCTTC. Its translation is CASSLFGGLIPGNEQFF.

This chain links TRBV7-9 with TRBJ1-2; D is unresolved. The germline V and J ends were trimmed by 3 bases and 8 bases, with 10 bases remaining between them. The CDR3 is 12 amino acids. Germline V gives CDR1 SEHNR, CDR2 FQNEAQ (reference sequence). The CDR3 reads CASSFGVEGYTF. The CDR3 bases are TGTGCCAGCAGCTTCGGGGTTGAAGGCTACACCTTC.

This clone turned up a few times. The chain links TRBV5-1 to TRBJ2-1; 16 bases agree with TRBD2. Germline assignment: CDR1 SGHRS and CDR2 YFSETQ. The CDR3 contains 21 residues. With V trimmed by 4 bases and J by 7 bases, 20 bases remained unmatched. The CDR3 here is CASSPRRGDRGLAGGRNEQFF. CDR3 sequence (DNA): TGCGCCAGCAGCCCGCGAAGAGGGGACAGGGGACTAGCGGGAGGGAGGAATGAGCAGTTCTTC.

The chain combines TRBV7-9 with TRBJ2-1, with TRBD2 matching over 9 bases. Germline trimming cut 5 bases from V and 0 bases from J; bases unmatched to any gene: 8. The CDR3 contains 17 residues. Germline CDR1 SEHNR, CDR2 FQNEAQ (reference sequence). The CDR3: CASSPLFSGSSYNEQFF. The CDR3 nucleotides read TGTGCCAGCAGCCCCCTCTTTAGCGGGAGCTCCTACAATGAGCAGTTCTTC.

This chain connects TRBV11-2 to TRBJ2-7; D might be TRBD1 (5 bases). V was clipped by 3 bases and J by 2 bases, with 11 bases between them. Germline V gene data show CDR1 as SGHAT and CDR2 as FQNNGV. The CDR3 runs 14 residues. The CDR3 region has the DNA TGTGCCAGCAGCTTGGACATTCCCACCTACGAGCAGTACTTC. It codes for CASSLDIPTYEQYF.

This clone was seen a single time. This rearrangement joins TRBV3-1 (or the pseudogene TRBV3-2) to TRBJ1-1; D is possibly TRBD1 (5 bases). V lost 0 bases and J 5 bases, leaving 13 bases between the germline ends. The CDR3 has 15 amino acids. The germline V gene encodes CDR1 LGHDT and CDR2 YNNKEL (reference sequence). The CDR3 nucleotides are TGTGCCAGCAGCCAAGAGCGGGGCTTTGGTACTGAAGCTTTCTTT. This encodes CASSQERGFGTEAFF.